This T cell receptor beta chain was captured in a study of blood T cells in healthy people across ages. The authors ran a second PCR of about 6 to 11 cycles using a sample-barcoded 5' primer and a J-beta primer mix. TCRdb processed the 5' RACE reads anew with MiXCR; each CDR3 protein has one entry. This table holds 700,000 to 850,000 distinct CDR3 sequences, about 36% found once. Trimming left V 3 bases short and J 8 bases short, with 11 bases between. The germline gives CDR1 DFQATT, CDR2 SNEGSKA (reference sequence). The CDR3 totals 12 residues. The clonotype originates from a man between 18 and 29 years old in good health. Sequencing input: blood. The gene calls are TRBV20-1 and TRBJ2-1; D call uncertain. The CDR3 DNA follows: TGCAGTGCTAGCTCAGATAGATATGAGCAGTTCTTC. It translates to CSASSDRYEQFF.